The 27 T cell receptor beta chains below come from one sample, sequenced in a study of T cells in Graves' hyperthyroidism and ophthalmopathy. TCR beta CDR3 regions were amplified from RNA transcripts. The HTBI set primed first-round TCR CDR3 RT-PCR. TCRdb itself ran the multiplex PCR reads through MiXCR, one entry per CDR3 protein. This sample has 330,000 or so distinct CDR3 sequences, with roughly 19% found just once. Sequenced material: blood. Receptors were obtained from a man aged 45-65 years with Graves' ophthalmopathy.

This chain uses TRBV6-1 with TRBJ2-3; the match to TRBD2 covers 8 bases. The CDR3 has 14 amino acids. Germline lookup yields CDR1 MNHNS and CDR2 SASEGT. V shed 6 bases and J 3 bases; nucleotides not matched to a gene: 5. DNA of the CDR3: TGTGCCAGCAGCATTAGCGGGAATACAGATACGCAGTATTTT. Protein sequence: CASSISGNTDTQYF.

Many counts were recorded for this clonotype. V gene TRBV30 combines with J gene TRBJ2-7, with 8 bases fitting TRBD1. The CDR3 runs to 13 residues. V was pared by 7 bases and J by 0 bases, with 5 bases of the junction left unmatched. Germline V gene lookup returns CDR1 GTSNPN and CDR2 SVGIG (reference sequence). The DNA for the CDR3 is TGTGCCTCGGACAGGGCCAACTCCTACGAGCAGTACTTC. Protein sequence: CASDRANSYEQYF.

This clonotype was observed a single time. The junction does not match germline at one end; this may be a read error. DNA of the CDR3: TGTGCTAGCAGCTTAGGCAGAGGGAGGGCTCATTACAATGAGCAGCTCTTC. It specifies CASSLGRGRAHYNEQLF. This sequence joins TRBV7-7 and TRBJ2-1, with TRBD2 matching 7 bases. CDR3 size: 17 residues. The V gene's germline CDR1 is SSHAT and CDR2 FNYEAQ (reference sequence).

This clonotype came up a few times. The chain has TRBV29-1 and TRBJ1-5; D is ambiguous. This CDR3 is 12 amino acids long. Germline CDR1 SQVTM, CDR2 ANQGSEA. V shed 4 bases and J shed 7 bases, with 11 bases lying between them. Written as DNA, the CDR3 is TGCAGCGTTGGTTCAGGTAGCCAGCCCCAGCATTTT. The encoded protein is CSVGSGSQPQHF.

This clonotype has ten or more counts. The CDR3 DNA reads as TGTGCCAGCAGCTACGACAGGCGTGGGAACACTGAAGCTTTCTTT. Protein product: CASSYDRRGNTEAFF. This rearrangement joins TRBV2 to TRBJ1-1; D possibly corresponds to TRBD1 (6 bases). CDR1 SNHLY and CDR2 FYNNEI come from the germline V gene. This CDR3 is 15 amino acids long. Deletions cut 6 bases from V and 1 base from J, with 15 bases between.

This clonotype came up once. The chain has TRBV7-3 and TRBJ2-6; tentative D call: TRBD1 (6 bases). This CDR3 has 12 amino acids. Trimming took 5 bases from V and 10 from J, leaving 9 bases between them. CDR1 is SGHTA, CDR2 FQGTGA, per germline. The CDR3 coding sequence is TGTGCCAGCAGCGCACAGGGTAACGTCCTGACTTTC. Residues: CASSAQGNVLTF.

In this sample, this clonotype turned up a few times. The chain's CDR3 is CASSQEGSGGLQFF. The CDR3 bases are TGTGCCAGCAGCCAAGAGGGGTCGGGAGGGCTCCAGTTCTTC. The chain combines TRBV3-1 with TRBJ2-1; 8 bases map to TRBD2. The V and J ends lost 0 bases and 13 bases, in that order; junction bases with no gene match: 8. The CDR3 loop spans 14 amino acids. The germline V gene has CDR1 LGHDT and CDR2 YNNKEL (reference sequence).

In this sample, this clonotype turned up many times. CDR3 in DNA: TGTGCCTGGAGTGAAGGTAATGAAGCTTTCTTT. It specifies CAWSEGNEAFF. This sequence joins TRBV30 and TRBJ1-1; D uncertain. Trimming left V 1 base short and J 7 bases short, with 7 bases between. The CDR3 runs 11 residues. Germline CDR1 and CDR2: GTSNPN and SVGIG (reference sequence).

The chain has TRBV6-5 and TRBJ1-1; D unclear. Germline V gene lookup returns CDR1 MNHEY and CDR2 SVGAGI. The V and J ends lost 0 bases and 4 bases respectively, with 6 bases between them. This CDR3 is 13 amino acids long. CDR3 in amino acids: CASSYSGFTEAFF. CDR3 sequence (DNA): TGTGCCAGCAGTTACTCGGGTTTCACTGAAGCTTTCTTT.

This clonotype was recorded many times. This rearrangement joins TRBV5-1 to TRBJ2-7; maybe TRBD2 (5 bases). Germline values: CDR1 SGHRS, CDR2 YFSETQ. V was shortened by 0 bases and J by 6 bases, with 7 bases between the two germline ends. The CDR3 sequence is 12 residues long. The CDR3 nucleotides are TGCGCCAGCAGCTTGGGTCTAGCCGAGCAGTACTTC. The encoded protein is CASSLGLAEQYF.

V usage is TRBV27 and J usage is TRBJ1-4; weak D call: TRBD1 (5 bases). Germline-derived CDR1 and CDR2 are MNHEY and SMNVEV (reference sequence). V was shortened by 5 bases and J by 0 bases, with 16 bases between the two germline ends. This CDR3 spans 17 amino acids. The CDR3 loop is CASSPGDGLATNEKLFF. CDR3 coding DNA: TGTGCCAGCAGTCCGGGGGACGGACTTGCAACTAATGAAAAACTGTTTTTT. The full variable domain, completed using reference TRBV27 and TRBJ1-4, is EAQVTQNPRYLITVTGKKLTVTCSQNMNHEYMSWYRQDPGLGLRQIYYSMNVEVTDKGDVPEGYKVSRKEKRNFPLILESPSPNQTSLYFCASSPGDGLATNEKLFFGSGTQLSVL.

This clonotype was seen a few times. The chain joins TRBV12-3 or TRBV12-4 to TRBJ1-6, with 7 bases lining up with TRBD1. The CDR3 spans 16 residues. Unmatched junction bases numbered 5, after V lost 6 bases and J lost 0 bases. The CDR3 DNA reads TGTGCCAGCAGCTCGGGACAGAGCTCCTATAATTCACCCCTCCACTTT. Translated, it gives CASSSGQSSYNSPLHF.

CDR3 residues: CASSTEHNSPLHF. In nucleotides, the CDR3 is TGTGCCAGCAGCACAGAACATAATTCACCCCTCCACTTT. The genes are TRBV6-1 and TRBJ1-6; D gene uncertain. The CDR3 runs 13 residues. Germline CDR1 is MNHNS and CDR2 is SASEGT. The ends were cut back, 6 bases at V and 5 bases at J, with 8 bases in the middle.

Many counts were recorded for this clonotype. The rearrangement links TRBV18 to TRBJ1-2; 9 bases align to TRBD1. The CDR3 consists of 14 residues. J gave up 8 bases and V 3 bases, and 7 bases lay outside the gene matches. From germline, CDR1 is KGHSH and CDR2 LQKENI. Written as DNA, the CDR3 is TGTGCCAGCTCACCGGGACAGGGTATCGGGGGCTACACCTTC. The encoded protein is CASSPGQGIGGYTF.

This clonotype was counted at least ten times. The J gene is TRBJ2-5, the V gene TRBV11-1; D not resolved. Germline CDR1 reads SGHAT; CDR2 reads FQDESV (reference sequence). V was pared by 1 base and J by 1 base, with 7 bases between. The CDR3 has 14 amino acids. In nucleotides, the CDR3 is TGTGCCAGCAGCTTAGACGGTCCCCAAGAGACCCAGTACTTC. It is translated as CASSLDGPQETQYF.

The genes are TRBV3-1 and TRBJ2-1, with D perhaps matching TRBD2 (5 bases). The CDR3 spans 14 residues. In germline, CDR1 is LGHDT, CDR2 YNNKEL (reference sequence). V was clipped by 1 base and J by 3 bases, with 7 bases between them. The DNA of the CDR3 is TGTGCCAGCAGCCAAGGACTAAACTACAATGAGCAGTTCTTC. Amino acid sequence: CASSQGLNYNEQFF.

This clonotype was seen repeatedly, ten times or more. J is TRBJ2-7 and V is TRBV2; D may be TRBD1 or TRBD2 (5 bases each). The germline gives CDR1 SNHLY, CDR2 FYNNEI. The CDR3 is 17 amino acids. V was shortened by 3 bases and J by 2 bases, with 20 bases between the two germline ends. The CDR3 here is CASSDSGTDTLTYEQYF. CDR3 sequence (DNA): TGTGCCAGCAGTGACAGCGGAACGGACACCCTAACCTACGAGCAGTACTTC.

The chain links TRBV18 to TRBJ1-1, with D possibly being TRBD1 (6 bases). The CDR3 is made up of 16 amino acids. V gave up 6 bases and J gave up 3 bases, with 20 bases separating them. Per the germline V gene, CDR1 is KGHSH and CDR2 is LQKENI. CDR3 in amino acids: CASSRDRNWGDTEAFF. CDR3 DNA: TGTGCCAGCTCTCGAGACAGGAATTGGGGGGACACTGAAGCTTTCTTT.

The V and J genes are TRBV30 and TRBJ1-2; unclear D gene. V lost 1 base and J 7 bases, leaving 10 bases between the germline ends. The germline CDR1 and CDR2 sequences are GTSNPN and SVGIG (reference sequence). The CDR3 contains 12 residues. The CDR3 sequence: CAWSESTGGYTF. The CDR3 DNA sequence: TGTGCCTGGAGTGAGTCAACGGGTGGCTACACCTTC.

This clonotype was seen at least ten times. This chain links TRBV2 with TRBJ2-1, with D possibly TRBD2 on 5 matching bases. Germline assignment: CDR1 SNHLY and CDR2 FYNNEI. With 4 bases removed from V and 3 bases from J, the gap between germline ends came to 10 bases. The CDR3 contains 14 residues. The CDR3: CASSANGNYNEQFF. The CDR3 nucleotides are TGTGCCAGCAGTGCGAACGGGAACTACAATGAGCAGTTCTTC.

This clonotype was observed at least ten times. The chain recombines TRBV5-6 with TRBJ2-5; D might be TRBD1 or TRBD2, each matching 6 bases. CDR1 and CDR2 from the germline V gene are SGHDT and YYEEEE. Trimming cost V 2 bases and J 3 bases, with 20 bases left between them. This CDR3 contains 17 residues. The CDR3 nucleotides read TGTGCCAGCAGCTTAGGGCGGGGAGGTCAGGGGAAAGAGACCCAGTACTTC. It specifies CASSLGRGGQGKETQYF.

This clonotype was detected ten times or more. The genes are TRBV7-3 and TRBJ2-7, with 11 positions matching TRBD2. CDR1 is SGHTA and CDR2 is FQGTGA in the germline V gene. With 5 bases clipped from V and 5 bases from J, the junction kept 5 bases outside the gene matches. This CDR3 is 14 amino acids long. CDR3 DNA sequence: TGTGCCAGCAGCATACTAGCGGGAGCCCACGAGCAGTACTTC. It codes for CASSILAGAHEQYF. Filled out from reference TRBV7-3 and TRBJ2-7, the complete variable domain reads GAGVSQTPSNKVTEKGKYVELRCDPISGHTALYWYRQSLGQGPEFLIYFQGTGAADDSGLPNDRFFAVRPEGSVSTLKIQRTERGDSAVYLCASSILAGAHEQYFGPGTRLTVT.

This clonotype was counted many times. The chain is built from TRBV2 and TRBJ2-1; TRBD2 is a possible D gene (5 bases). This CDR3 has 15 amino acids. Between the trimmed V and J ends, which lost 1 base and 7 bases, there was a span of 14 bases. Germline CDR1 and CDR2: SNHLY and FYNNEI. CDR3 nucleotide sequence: TGTGCCAGCAGTGAAGAACTCACTAGGGTGAATGAGCAGTTCTTC. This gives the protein CASSEELTRVNEQFF. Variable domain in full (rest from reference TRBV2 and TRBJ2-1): EPEVTQTPSHQVTQMGQEVILRCVPISNHLYFYWYRQILGQKVEFLVSFYNNEISEKSEIFDDQFSVERPDGSNFTLKIRSTKLEDSAMYFCASSEELTRVNEQFFGPGTRLTVL.

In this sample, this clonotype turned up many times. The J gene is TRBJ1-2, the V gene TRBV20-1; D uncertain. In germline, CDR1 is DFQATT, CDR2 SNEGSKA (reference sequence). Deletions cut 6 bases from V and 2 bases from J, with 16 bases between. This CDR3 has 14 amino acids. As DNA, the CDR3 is TGCAGTGCGGAAGCCCAGTCCCGAAACTATGGCTACACCTTC. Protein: CSAEAQSRNYGYTF.

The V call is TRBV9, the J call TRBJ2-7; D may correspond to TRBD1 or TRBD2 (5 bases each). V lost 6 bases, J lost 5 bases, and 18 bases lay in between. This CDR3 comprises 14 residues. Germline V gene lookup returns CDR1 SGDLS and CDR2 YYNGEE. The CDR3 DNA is TGTGCCAGCACCCCGGGGACGGTGGGAAACGAGCAGTACTTC. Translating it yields CASTPGTVGNEQYF.

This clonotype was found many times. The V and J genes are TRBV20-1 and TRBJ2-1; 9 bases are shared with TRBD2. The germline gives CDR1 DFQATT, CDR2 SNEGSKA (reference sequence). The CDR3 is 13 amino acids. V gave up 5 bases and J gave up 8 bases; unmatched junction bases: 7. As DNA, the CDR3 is TGCAGTGCTCCAAGCGGGAGGAGCTATGAGCAGTTCTTC. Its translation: CSAPSGRSYEQFF.

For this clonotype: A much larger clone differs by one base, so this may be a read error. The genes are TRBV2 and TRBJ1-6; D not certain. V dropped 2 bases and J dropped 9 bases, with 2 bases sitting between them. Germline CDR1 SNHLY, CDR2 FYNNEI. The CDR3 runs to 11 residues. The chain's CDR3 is CASSESSPLHF. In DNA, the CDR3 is TGTGCCAGCAGTGAATCTTCACCCCTCCACTTT.